A selection of T cell receptor beta chains follows, all from one sample in a study of blood T cell repertoires in COVID-19. Using immunoSEQ multiplex PCR, the repertoire was profiled, and TCRdb retains in-frame clones only, with some absent. The sample includes about 60,000 clones, around 91% of them seen just once. The specimen sequenced was peripheral blood. These TCRs come from a woman in her sixties with active COVID-19. CDR3s include the opening cysteine and the closing phenylalanine or tryptophan. Fields, in order: J gene, V gene, D gene, clone size, CDR3 protein, CDR3 DNA. D genes are given only for firm matches. Rows give clone size only sometimes, using once, few, many, or a class for an expanded clone.

j_gene: TRBJ2-1; v_gene: TRBV11-2; d_gene: NA; abundance: NA; CDR3aa: CASSLLGASYNEQFF; CDR3nt: TGTGCCAGCAGCTTACTGGGGGCGTCCTACAATGAGCAGTTCTTC
j_gene: TRBJ1-1; v_gene: TRBV3-1/TRBV3-2; d_gene: NA; abundance: NA; CDR3aa: CASRLNTEAFF; CDR3nt: TGTGCCAGCAGACTTAACACTGAAGCTTTCTTT
j_gene: TRBJ2-3; v_gene: TRBV2; d_gene: TRBD2; abundance: NA; CDR3aa: CASSDARGGSTDTQYF; CDR3nt: TGTGCCAGCAGTGATGCCCGGGGGGGTAGCACAGATACGCAGTATTTT
j_gene: TRBJ2-3; v_gene: TRBV15; d_gene: NA; abundance: NA; CDR3aa: CATSRAIASSTDTQYF; CDR3nt: TGTGCCACCAGCAGAGCGATAGCTAGTTCCACAGATACGCAGTATTTT
j_gene: TRBJ2-7; v_gene: TRBV18; d_gene: NA; abundance: NA; CDR3aa: CASSPPGRAYEQYF; CDR3nt: TGTGCCAGCTCACCACCCGGCAGGGCGTACGAGCAGTACTTC
j_gene: TRBJ1-6; v_gene: TRBV12-3/TRBV12-4; d_gene: TRBD1; abundance: NA; CDR3aa: CATTRGQRRPLHF; CDR3nt: TGTGCCACCACCCGGGGACAGCGGAGACCCCTCCACTTT
j_gene: TRBJ2-2; v_gene: TRBV7-3; d_gene: TRBD2; abundance: NA; CDR3aa: CASSPNPLLAGANTGELFF; CDR3nt: TGTGCCAGCAGCCCAAACCCCTTACTAGCGGGGGCGAACACCGGGGAGCTGTTTTTT
j_gene: TRBJ1-1; v_gene: TRBV18; d_gene: TRBD1; abundance: NA; CDR3aa: CASSPGVGGMNTEAFF; CDR3nt: TGTGCCAGCTCACCTGGGGTAGGGGGCATGAACACTGAAGCTTTCTTT
j_gene: TRBJ2-5; v_gene: TRBV5-6; d_gene: NA; abundance: once; CDR3aa: CASSLGRGHQETQYF; CDR3nt: TGTGCCAGCAGCTTGGGGCGGGGACACCAAGAGACCCAGTACTTC
j_gene: TRBJ2-5; v_gene: TRBV12-3/TRBV12-4; d_gene: NA; abundance: NA; CDR3aa: CASSISVEETQYF; CDR3nt: TGTGCCAGCAGCATTAGCGTAGAAGAGACCCAGTACTTC
j_gene: TRBJ2-3; v_gene: TRBV6-5; d_gene: NA; abundance: NA; CDR3aa: CASRRDTTQYF; CDR3nt: TGTGCCAGCAGACGCGACACTACGCAGTATTTT
j_gene: TRBJ2-1; v_gene: TRBV9; d_gene: TRBD2; abundance: NA; CDR3aa: CASSVVGGNNEQFF; CDR3nt: TGTGCCAGCAGCGTAGTCGGGGGGAACAATGAGCAGTTCTTC
j_gene: TRBJ2-7; v_gene: TRBV18; d_gene: NA; abundance: NA; CDR3aa: CASSPLGTSDEQYF; CDR3nt: TGTGCCAGCTCACCCCTGGGGACATCCGACGAGCAGTACTTC
j_gene: TRBJ2-3; v_gene: TRBV6-5; d_gene: NA; abundance: once; CDR3aa: CASSYGSGGTGDTQYF; CDR3nt: TGTGCCAGCAGTTACGGAAGCGGGGGGACAGGAGATACGCAGTATTTT
j_gene: TRBJ2-1; v_gene: TRBV6-2/TRBV6-3; d_gene: TRBD1; abundance: NA; CDR3aa: CASSPGTEIEGISVQFF; CDR3nt: TGTGCCAGCAGTCCCGGGACAGAGATCGAGGGAATTTCTGTGCAGTTCTTC
j_gene: TRBJ2-5; v_gene: TRBV5-1; d_gene: NA; abundance: NA; CDR3aa: CASSLGGGRETQYF; CDR3nt: TGCGCCAGCAGCTTAGGTGGGGGCAGGGAGACCCAGTACTTC
j_gene: TRBJ1-4; v_gene: TRBV7-7; d_gene: TRBD1; abundance: once; CDR3aa: CASSPGQGDNEKLFF; CDR3nt: TGTGCTAGCAGCCCGGGACAGGGGGATAATGAAAAACTGTTTTTT
j_gene: TRBJ2-7; v_gene: TRBV12-2; d_gene: NA; abundance: NA; CDR3aa: CASRLVGRLAFYEQYF; CDR3nt: TGTGCAAGTCGCTTAGTTGGCAGGCTGGCCTTCTACGAGCAGTACTTC
j_gene: TRBJ2-7; v_gene: TRBV27; d_gene: TRBD2; abundance: NA; CDR3aa: CASSPRGLAGGSRYEQYF; CDR3nt: TGTGCCAGCAGTCCCCGGGGACTAGCGGGGGGGTCGAGGTACGAGCAGTACTTC
j_gene: TRBJ2-7; v_gene: TRBV19; d_gene: NA; abundance: NA; CDR3aa: CACRGHSSYEQYF; CDR3nt: TGTGCCTGTAGAGGTCACAGCTCCTACGAGCAGTACTTC
j_gene: TRBJ2-1; v_gene: TRBV9; d_gene: NA; abundance: NA; CDR3aa: CASSAGTTSGQFF; CDR3nt: TGTGCCAGCAGCGCCGGGACGACTAGTGGGCAGTTCTTC
j_gene: TRBJ1-2; v_gene: TRBV20-1; d_gene: NA; abundance: NA; CDR3aa: CSVTAYGYTF; CDR3nt: TGCAGTGTAACCGCGTATGGCTACACCTTC
j_gene: TRBJ2-3; v_gene: TRBV9; d_gene: TRBD2; abundance: NA; CDR3aa: CASSPTGTRPDTQYF; CDR3nt: TGTGCCAGCAGCCCCACCGGGACTAGGCCAGATACGCAGTATTTT
j_gene: TRBJ2-7; v_gene: TRBV9; d_gene: NA; abundance: NA; CDR3aa: CASSVGNREYEQYF; CDR3nt: TGTGCCAGCAGCGTAGGTAACCGCGAGTACGAGCAGTACTTC
j_gene: TRBJ1-1; v_gene: TRBV6-1; d_gene: TRBD1; abundance: NA; CDR3aa: CASSDGQGGDTEAFF; CDR3nt: TGTGCCAGCAGTGATGGACAGGGAGGGGACACTGAAGCTTTCTTT
j_gene: TRBJ2-7; v_gene: TRBV6-5; d_gene: TRBD2; abundance: NA; CDR3aa: CATLAGGRYEQYF; CDR3nt: TGTGCCACCCTAGCGGGGGGACGCTACGAGCAGTACTTC
j_gene: TRBJ1-2; v_gene: TRBV25-1; d_gene: TRBD1; abundance: NA; CDR3aa: CASSNRGGYTF; CDR3nt: TGTGCCAGCAGTAACAGGGGCGGCTACACCTTC
j_gene: TRBJ1-2; v_gene: TRBV9; d_gene: NA; abundance: NA; CDR3aa: CASSVAVRASGYTF; CDR3nt: TGTGCCAGCAGCGTAGCCGTTAGAGCGAGTGGCTACACCTTC
j_gene: TRBJ2-2; v_gene: TRBV3-1/TRBV3-2; d_gene: TRBD1; abundance: NA; CDR3aa: CASSQVQGVSGELFF; CDR3nt: TGTGCCAGCAGCCAAGTCCAGGGGGTATCCGGGGAGCTGTTTTTT
j_gene: TRBJ2-1; v_gene: TRBV9; d_gene: NA; abundance: NA; CDR3aa: CASSSPGGNEQFF; CDR3nt: TGTGCCAGCAGCTCCCCCGGCGGGAATGAGCAGTTCTTC
j_gene: TRBJ2-5; v_gene: TRBV9; d_gene: TRBD2; abundance: NA; CDR3aa: CASSTRGGAGGETQYF; CDR3nt: TGTGCCAGCAGCACCCGTGGGGGAGCGGGGGGTGAGACCCAGTACTTC
j_gene: TRBJ2-1; v_gene: TRBV7-8; d_gene: TRBD2; abundance: NA; CDR3aa: CASRPGLAGGSSYNEQFF; CDR3nt: TGTGCCAGCAGGCCGGGACTAGCGGGGGGTAGCTCCTACAATGAGCAGTTCTTC
j_gene: TRBJ1-1; v_gene: TRBV3-1/TRBV3-2; d_gene: TRBD1; abundance: NA; CDR3aa: CASSHGQGSTEAFF; CDR3nt: TGTGCCAGCAGCCACGGACAGGGAAGCACTGAAGCTTTCTTT
j_gene: TRBJ1-1; v_gene: TRBV18; d_gene: TRBD1; abundance: NA; CDR3aa: CASSPRQGVRTEAFF; CDR3nt: TGTGCCAGCTCACCTAGACAGGGGGTGAGGACTGAAGCTTTCTTT
j_gene: TRBJ1-6; v_gene: TRBV5-4; d_gene: TRBD1; abundance: NA; CDR3aa: CASSPVGQLLSPLHF; CDR3nt: TGTGCCAGCAGCCCCGTGGGACAGCTTCTCTCACCCCTCCACTTT
j_gene: TRBJ1-2; v_gene: TRBV29-1; d_gene: NA; abundance: NA; CDR3aa: CSGGGGNYGYTF; CDR3nt: TGCAGCGGCGGGGGGGGCAACTATGGCTACACCTTC
j_gene: TRBJ2-5; v_gene: TRBV11-2; d_gene: TRBD2; abundance: NA; CDR3aa: CASRWIAGGPETQYF; CDR3nt: TGTGCCAGCAGGTGGATCGCGGGGGGGCCAGAGACCCAGTACTTC
j_gene: TRBJ1-1; v_gene: TRBV7-9; d_gene: NA; abundance: NA; CDR3aa: CASSFYSGAAFF; CDR3nt: TGTGCCAGCAGCTTTTACTCAGGGGCAGCTTTCTTT
j_gene: TRBJ2-1; v_gene: TRBV6-2/TRBV6-3; d_gene: NA; abundance: NA; CDR3aa: CASSWDLGGNEQFF; CDR3nt: TGTGCCAGCAGTTGGGACTTGGGGGGCAATGAGCAGTTCTTC
j_gene: TRBJ1-1; v_gene: TRBV27; d_gene: NA; abundance: few; CDR3aa: CASSQMTGILMNTEAFF; CDR3nt: TGTGCCAGCAGCCAAATGACGGGGATACTAATGAACACTGAAGCTTTCTTT